Listed below are T cell receptor beta chains from one sample, sequenced in a study of blood T cell repertoires in COVID-19. The table came from immunoSEQ multiplex PCR; TCRdb's copy has only in-frame clones and leaves some out. The sample consists of over 130,000 clones, around 86% of them appearing once. The specimen sequenced was peripheral blood. These receptors all come from a human donor in a cohort sampled during active COVID-19. Each CDR3 is given with its conserved first and last residue. D genes are given only for firm matches. Clone size is given for some rows only: seen once, a few or many times, or a class if the clone is expanded.

NA	TRBD2	TRBV2	TRBJ2-3	CASRPGLAGDTQYF	TGTGCCAGCAGGCCGGGACTAGCGGGGGATACGCAGTATTTT
NA	TRBD1	TRBV19	TRBJ1-4	CASSLTGTAIEKLFF	TGTGCCAGTAGTCTCACCGGGACAGCCATTGAAAAACTGTTTTTT
NA	NA	TRBV11-2	TRBJ2-3	CASSLGSAGTDTQYF	TGTGCCAGCAGCTTAGGGTCAGCGGGCACAGATACGCAGTATTTT
NA	NA	TRBV5-1	TRBJ2-7	CASSTSDYRSSYEQYF	TGCGCCAGCAGTACCTCCGACTACCGCAGCTCCTACGAGCAGTACTTC
NA	NA	TRBV10-2	TRBJ1-5	CASSEGGTSNQPQHF	TGCGCCAGCAGCGAGGGGGGGACTAGCAATCAGCCCCAGCATTTT
NA	TRBD2	TRBV28	TRBJ2-7	CASSLGRLASSYEQYF	TGTGCCAGCAGTTTAGGGCGACTAGCGAGTTCCTACGAGCAGTACTTC
NA	NA	TRBV6-2/TRBV6-3	TRBJ2-7	CASSYATGLGSEQYF	TGTGCCAGCAGTTATGCAACAGGGCTGGGGTCCGAGCAGTACTTC
NA	TRBD1	TRBV28	TRBJ2-7	CASSLGQGRDDEQYF	TGTGCCAGCAGTTTGGGACAGGGCCGAGATGACGAGCAGTACTTC
few	TRBD2	TRBV5-1	TRBJ2-3	CASSWRGGAGLTDTQYF	TGCGCCAGCAGCTGGCGGGGCGGAGCGGGGCTCACAGATACGCAGTATTTT
NA	TRBD2	TRBV18	TRBJ2-5	CASSPIVGLGLAGGRPRETQYF	TGTGCCAGCTCACCCATTGTGGGATTGGGACTAGCGGGAGGCAGGCCCCGAGAGACCCAGTACTTC
NA	NA	TRBV28	TRBJ2-7	CASVALGQGFQYEQYF	TGTGCCAGCGTTGCTCTGGGCCAGGGGTTTCAATACGAGCAGTACTTC
NA	TRBD1	TRBV10-3	TRBJ1-6	CAISEGGRGKSPLHF	TGTGCCATCAGTGAAGGGGGCAGGGGGAAATCACCCCTCCACTTT
NA	NA	TRBV29-1	TRBJ1-2	CSARTENYGYTF	TGCAGCGCTCGGACAGAGAACTATGGCTACACCTTC
NA	TRBD1	TRBV28	TRBJ1-1	CASSIIRGRNEAFF	TGTGCCAGCAGCATTATTAGGGGGCGGAATGAAGCTTTCTTT
NA	TRBD1	TRBV19	TRBJ2-7	CASSGQGDEQYF	TGTGCCAGTAGCGGCCAGGGGGACGAGCAGTACTTC
once	NA	TRBV5-4	TRBJ2-6	CASSLHLSGANVLTF	TGTGCCAGCAGCTTACATCTTTCTGGGGCCAACGTCCTGACTTTC
NA	NA	TRBV12-3/TRBV12-4	TRBJ1-1	CASSSYRNTEAFF	TGTGCCAGCAGTTCCTACAGGAACACTGAAGCTTTCTTT
NA	NA	TRBV11-2	TRBJ2-1	CASSWGAGSYNEQFF	TGTGCCAGCAGCTGGGGTGCGGGGTCCTACAATGAGCAGTTCTTC
NA	TRBD1	TRBV25-1	TRBJ2-4	CASSEYTDRDKNIQYF	TGTGCCAGCAGTGAATATACCGACAGGGACAAAAACATTCAGTACTTC
NA	TRBD1	TRBV28	TRBJ1-5	CASSHGQGYNQPQHF	TGTGCCAGCAGTCACGGACAGGGGTACAATCAGCCCCAGCATTTT
NA	TRBD1	TRBV6-1	TRBJ1-5	CASREGGVYSNQPQHF	TGTGCCAGCAGAGAAGGGGGCGTATATAGCAATCAGCCCCAGCATTTT
NA	TRBD1	TRBV7-9	TRBJ1-4	CASSLAGQDGKLFF	TGTGCCAGCAGCTTAGCGGGACAGGATGGAAAACTGTTTTTT
NA	TRBD1	TRBV19	TRBJ2-5	CASSIGQGAQETQYF	TGTGCCAGTAGTATTGGGCAGGGGGCACAAGAGACCCAGTACTTC
NA	TRBD2	TRBV9	TRBJ2-1	CASSAGLADYNEQFF	TGTGCCAGCAGCGCCGGACTAGCGGATTACAATGAGCAGTTCTTC
NA	NA	TRBV21-1	TRBJ1-2	CASSTAGQGHGYTF	TGTGCCAGCAGCACAGCGGGACAGGGGCATGGCTACACCTTC
once	TRBD2	TRBV6-4	TRBJ2-2	CASSLTGTSGGELFF	TGTGCCAGCAGTCTCACCGGGACTAGCGGGGGGGAGCTGTTTTTT
NA	TRBD1	TRBV28	TRBJ1-4	CASSLPGTGGWKLFF	TGTGCCAGCAGTTTACCCGGGACAGGGGGCTGGAAACTGTTTTTT
NA	NA	TRBV6-5	TRBJ2-1	CASSISGVEQFF	TGTGCCAGCAGCATCAGCGGTGTTGAGCAGTTCTTC
once	TRBD2	TRBV3-1/TRBV3-2	TRBJ2-5	CASSQLRVGEGYQETQYF	TGTGCCAGCAGCCAGCTCAGGGTGGGGGAGGGGTACCAAGAGACCCAGTACTTC
NA	TRBD1	TRBV27	TRBJ2-7	CASSSGRGHGYEQYF	TGTGCCAGCAGTTCGGGCAGGGGGCATGGATACGAGCAGTACTTC
NA	NA	TRBV9	TRBJ1-2	CASSVGEGVYGYTF	TGTGCCAGCAGCGTAGGGGAGGGAGTCTATGGCTACACCTTC
NA	NA	TRBV11-2	TRBJ1-1	CASSPRQNMNTEAFF	TGTGCCAGCAGCCCCCGACAGAACATGAACACTGAAGCTTTCTTT
few	TRBD1	TRBV11-1	TRBJ1-1	CASSPGTALGTEAFF	TGTGCCAGCAGCCCCGGGACAGCCCTGGGCACTGAAGCTTTCTTT
NA	TRBD1	TRBV6-7	TRBJ2-2	CASNRTGNTGELFF	TGTGCCAGCAACAGGACAGGGAACACCGGGGAGCTGTTTTTT
NA	TRBD1	TRBV6-5	TRBJ2-7	CASSLYRGSYEQYF	TGTGCCAGCAGTCTCTACAGGGGCTCCTACGAGCAGTACTTC
NA	TRBD2	TRBV28	TRBJ2-2	CASSSPGGSGGELFF	TGTGCCAGCAGTTCTCCGGGAGGGTCCGGCGGGGAGCTGTTTTTT
NA	NA	TRBV7-2	TRBJ2-5	CASSRSRLAITKTQYF	TGTGCCAGCAGCCGTTCGCGCCTAGCGATTACGAAGACCCAGTACTTC
NA	NA	TRBV20-1	TRBJ1-1	CSATGNTEAFF	TGCAGTGCTACGGGGAACACTGAAGCTTTCTTT
once	TRBD1	TRBV28	TRBJ1-6	CASSLWTGKRSPLHF	TGTGCCAGCAGTTTATGGACAGGGAAGCGCTCACCCCTCCACTTT
NA	TRBD2	TRBV2	TRBJ2-7	CASSDPGTRTYEQYF	TGTGCCAGCAGTGACCCCGGGACTAGAACCTACGAGCAGTACTTC
NA	NA	TRBV21-1	TRBJ1-1	CASSLRVNTEAFF	TGTGCCAGCAGCCTCCGGGTGAACACTGAAGCTTTCTTT
NA	NA	TRBV5-1	TRBJ1-1	CASSLGARNMNTEAFF	TGCGCCAGCAGCTTGGGGGCACGTAATATGAACACTGAAGCTTTCTTT
NA	NA	TRBV6-4	TRBJ1-3	CVLDRYYSGNTIYF	TGTGTCCTGGACAGATATTACTCTGGAAACACCATATATTTT
NA	TRBD1	TRBV7-2	TRBJ1-5	CASSLAGGQGAIQPQHF	TGTGCCAGCAGCTTAGCAGGAGGACAGGGGGCGATTCAGCCCCAGCATTTT
NA	TRBD2	TRBV2	TRBJ2-1	CASSDVGGDHEQFF	TGTGCCAGCAGTGATGTGGGGGGGGACCACGAGCAGTTCTTC
NA	NA	TRBV2	TRBJ1-3	CASSDRGVAGNTIYF	TGTGCCAGCAGCGATCGCGGGGTAGCTGGAAACACCATATATTTT